This is a list of T cell receptor beta chains from one sample in a study of shared T cell receptors in the human thymus. Clones were sequenced by immunoSEQ multiplex PCR, and TCRdb holds only the in-frame ones, with some missing. The sample consists of 630,000 or so clones, more than 70% of them appearing once. The sample also formed part of further work on human thymus T cells.

The sample taken for sequencing was thymocytes. These receptors all come from a boy in the first two years of life with a congenital heart defect. Both conserved end residues are part of each CDR3. The listing skips clone size in some rows; elsewhere it reads once, few, many or a size class.

v_gene	abundance	j_gene	len	CDR3aa
TRBV29-1	NA	TRBJ1-2	15	CSVELDTRTNYGYTF
TRBV28	NA	TRBJ1-1	12	CASSQRFPEAFF
TRBV28	NA	TRBJ2-3	18	CASSLGTSGGQGGDTQYF
TRBV10-3	NA	TRBJ2-7	15	CAIRPGTGVTYEQYF
TRBV25-1	NA	TRBJ1-1	15	CASSEEREPNTEAFF
TRBV6-1	once	TRBJ1-5	16	CASSESDRGINQPQHF
TRBV6-1	NA	TRBJ2-5	14	CATLISGVVETQYF
TRBV4-2	NA	TRBJ2-5	15	CASSQPQGEWETQYF
TRBV7-9	few	TRBJ2-2	19	CASSSPGLADLVDTGELFF
TRBV27	NA	TRBJ2-7	16	CASSLSGDRLTYEQYF
TRBV13	NA	TRBJ2-7	18	CASSLKGGESGVPYEQYF
TRBV4-3	NA	TRBJ2-5	20	CASSQESGQGLAGGLETQYF
TRBV5-6	NA	TRBJ2-5	16	CASSFHLAGGDETQYF
TRBV13	NA	TRBJ1-1	13	CACRTGERTEAFF
TRBV5-6	NA	TRBJ2-7	15	CASSLGRLVTSEQYF
TRBV10-3	NA	TRBJ1-2	14	CAISESTVGYGYTF